Listed below are T cell receptor beta chains from one sample, sequenced in a study of memory CD4+ T cells and cytomegalovirus serostatus. The protocol was immunoSEQ multiplex PCR, while the TCRdb copy is restricted to in-frame clones and leaves out a portion. The sample gives tens of thousands of clones, around four fifths of which show up once; nearly 0.9% is in the top ten. The sequenced sample was memory CD4+ T cells from blood. The receptors were sampled from an adult in good health and CMV-seronegative. Both conserved end residues are trimmed from each CDR3. D genes are given only for firm matches.

j_gene,v_gene,d_gene,CDR3aa
TRBJ1-3,TRBV5-4,TRBD1,ASSSIVAGQGNTIY
TRBJ1-2,TRBV9,NA,ASSVSGDMAYGYT
TRBJ2-2,TRBV5-6,TRBD2,ASSRTSGTGELF
TRBJ1-1,TRBV5-6,NA,ASGVGARGTEAF
TRBJ1-2,TRBV7-9,NA,ASSPADRPYGYT
TRBJ1-2,TRBV6-5,NA,ASRDTGTNYGYT
TRBJ1-1,TRBV13,NA,ASSLEGGTEAF
TRBJ1-2,TRBV5-6,NA,ASSTIAGSYGYT
TRBJ1-1,TRBV10-1,NA,ASSSGETMNTEAF
TRBJ2-7,TRBV27,NA,ASRIMMPGPKLYEQY
TRBJ1-4,TRBV25-1,NA,ASSLGSLSTNEKLF
TRBJ1-1,TRBV5-1,NA,ASRGRLNTEAF
TRBJ1-2,TRBV5-8,NA,ASSPTLAGFDYGYT
TRBJ1-1,TRBV5-8,NA,ASTPTPNTEAF
TRBJ1-4,TRBV4-1,NA,ASSQSGRTAEKLF
TRBJ1-1,TRBV5-1,NA,ASSGQQTNTEAF
TRBJ2-7,TRBV2,NA,ASSEVTPYEQY
TRBJ1-2,TRBV4-1,NA,ASSQARTAQGANYGYT
TRBJ1-2,TRBV7-2,NA,ASSLLGVAGGYT
TRBJ2-7,TRBV30,NA,AWSRGNYEQY
TRBJ2-1,TRBV7-9,NA,ASSLKEQF
TRBJ2-5,TRBV19,TRBD2,ASSIGLAGGSGTQY
TRBJ1-3,TRBV5-8,NA,ASGQSSGNTIY
TRBJ2-2,TRBV5-4,NA,ASSLPASQNTGELF
TRBJ1-3,TRBV10-3,NA,AISALEQGTGNTIY
TRBJ2-7,TRBV5-1,TRBD1,ASSLTGDSYEQY
TRBJ1-1,TRBV7-8,NA,ASSLFAEAF
TRBJ2-5,TRBV2,NA,ASSGRWQETQY
TRBJ2-6,TRBV2,NA,ASQGITKWGDLVGANVLT
TRBJ2-1,TRBV5-1,NA,ASSWDGYNEQF
TRBJ2-7,TRBV6-4,TRBD2,ASSETPGLAIPGGYEQY
TRBJ2-3,TRBV7-8,NA,ASSTRTLGTDTQY
TRBJ2-3,TRBV28,TRBD1,ASSEGQMISTDTQY
TRBJ2-5,TRBV2,NA,ASRNPRQYQETQY
TRBJ1-3,TRBV28,NA,ASSSTRVGGGNTIY
TRBJ1-4,TRBV5-6,TRBD1,ASSSTGEGEKLF
TRBJ2-5,TRBV5-1,NA,ASSLAQGRETQY
TRBJ2-1,TRBV7-8,TRBD2,ASSYRLAGGPNEQF
TRBJ2-5,TRBV18,NA,ASSPRQSQETQY
TRBJ1-6,TRBV27,NA,ASTGAASSPLH
TRBJ2-1,TRBV7-2,NA,ASSLPYGREILGDEQF
TRBJ1-2,TRBV7-6,NA,ASSPSANYGYT
TRBJ1-1,TRBV19,NA,ASTPWGWQGNTEAF
TRBJ1-6,TRBV5-1,TRBD1,ASTYRTGDNSPLH
TRBJ2-2,TRBV9,TRBD1,ASSVVGQGASGELF
TRBJ2-7,TRBV7-9,NA,ASSSGAYEQY
TRBJ1-1,TRBV5-1,NA,ASSLSRGRNTEAF
TRBJ1-2,TRBV18,NA,ASSPEGQGGYGYT
TRBJ1-5,TRBV7-9,NA,ASSLAGDPQH
TRBJ2-2,TRBV10-3,TRBD1,AISVDRAGELF
TRBJ1-2,TRBV5-6,NA,ASSLGARGYT
TRBJ2-7,TRBV7-9,NA,ASSSGRERGYEQY